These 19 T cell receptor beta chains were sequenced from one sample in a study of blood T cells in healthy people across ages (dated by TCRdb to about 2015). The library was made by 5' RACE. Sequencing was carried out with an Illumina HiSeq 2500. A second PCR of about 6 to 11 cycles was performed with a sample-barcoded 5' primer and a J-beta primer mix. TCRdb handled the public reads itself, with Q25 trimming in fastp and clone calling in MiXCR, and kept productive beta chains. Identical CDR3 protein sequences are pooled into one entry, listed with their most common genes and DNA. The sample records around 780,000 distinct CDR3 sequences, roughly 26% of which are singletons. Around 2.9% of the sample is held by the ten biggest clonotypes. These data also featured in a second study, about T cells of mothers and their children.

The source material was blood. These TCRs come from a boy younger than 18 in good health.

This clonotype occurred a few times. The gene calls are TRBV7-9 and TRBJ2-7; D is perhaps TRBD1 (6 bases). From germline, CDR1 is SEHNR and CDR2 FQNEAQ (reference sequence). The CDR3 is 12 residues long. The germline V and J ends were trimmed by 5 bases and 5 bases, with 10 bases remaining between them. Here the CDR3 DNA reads TGTGCCAGCAGCCGAGGACAGAACGAGCAGTACTTC. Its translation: CASSRGQNEQYF.

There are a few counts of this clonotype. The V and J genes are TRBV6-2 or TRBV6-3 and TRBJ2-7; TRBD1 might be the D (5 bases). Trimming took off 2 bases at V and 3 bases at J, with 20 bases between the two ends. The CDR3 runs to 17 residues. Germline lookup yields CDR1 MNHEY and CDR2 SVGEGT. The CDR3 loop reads CASSYMGIGVNGYEQYF. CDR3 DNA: TGTGCCAGCAGTTACATGGGGATAGGGGTAAATGGCTACGAGCAGTACTTC.

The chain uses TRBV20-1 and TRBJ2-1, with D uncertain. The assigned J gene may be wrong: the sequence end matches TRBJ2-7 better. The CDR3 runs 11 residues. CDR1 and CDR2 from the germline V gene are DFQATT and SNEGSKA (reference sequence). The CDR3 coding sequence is TGCAGTGCTAGAGGAGCCTACGAGCAGTACTTC. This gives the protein CSARGAYEQYF.

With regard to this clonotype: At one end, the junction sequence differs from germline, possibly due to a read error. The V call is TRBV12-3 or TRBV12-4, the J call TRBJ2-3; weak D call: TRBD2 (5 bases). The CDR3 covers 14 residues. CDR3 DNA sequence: TGTGCCAGCACCTTAGGAGTGAGAGCGGATATGCAGTATTTT. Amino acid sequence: CASTLGVRADMQYF.

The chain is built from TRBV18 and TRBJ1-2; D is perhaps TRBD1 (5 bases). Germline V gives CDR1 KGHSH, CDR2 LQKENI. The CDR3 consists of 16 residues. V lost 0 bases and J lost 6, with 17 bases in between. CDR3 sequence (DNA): TGTGCCAGCTCACCACCGGGGCAGGCCGGGTGGAATGGCTACACCTTC. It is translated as CASSPPGQAGWNGYTF.

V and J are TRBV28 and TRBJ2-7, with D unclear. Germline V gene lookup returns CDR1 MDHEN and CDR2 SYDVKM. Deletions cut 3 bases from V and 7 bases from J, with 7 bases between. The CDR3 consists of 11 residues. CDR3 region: CASSLKWEQYF. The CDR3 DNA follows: TGTGCCAGCAGTTTGAAGTGGGAGCAGTACTTC.

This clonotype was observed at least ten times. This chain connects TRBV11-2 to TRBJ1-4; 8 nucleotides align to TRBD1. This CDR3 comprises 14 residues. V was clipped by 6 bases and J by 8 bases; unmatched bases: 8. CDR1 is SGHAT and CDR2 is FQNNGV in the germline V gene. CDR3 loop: CASSLGQGREKLFF. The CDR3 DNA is TGTGCCAGCAGTCTCGGACAGGGAAGGGAAAAACTGTTTTTT.

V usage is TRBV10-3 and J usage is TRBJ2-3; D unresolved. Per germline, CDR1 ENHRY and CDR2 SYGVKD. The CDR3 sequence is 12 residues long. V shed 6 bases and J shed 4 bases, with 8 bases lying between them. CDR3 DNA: TGTGCCATCAGGGTGACTTCAGATACGCAGTATTTT. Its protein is CAIRVTSDTQYF.

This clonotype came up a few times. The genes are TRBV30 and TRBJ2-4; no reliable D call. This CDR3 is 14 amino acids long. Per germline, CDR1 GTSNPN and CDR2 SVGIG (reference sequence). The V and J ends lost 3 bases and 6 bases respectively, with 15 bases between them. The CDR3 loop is CAWSPRAPLNIQYF. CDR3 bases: TGTGCCTGGAGCCCCCGGGCTCCCTTAAACATTCAGTACTTC. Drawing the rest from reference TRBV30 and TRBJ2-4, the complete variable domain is SQTIHQWPATLVQPVGSPLSLECTVEGTSNPNLYWYRQAAGRGLQLLFYSVGIGQISSEVPQNLSASRPQDRQFILSSKKLLLSDSGFYLCAWSPRAPLNIQYFGAGTRLSVL.

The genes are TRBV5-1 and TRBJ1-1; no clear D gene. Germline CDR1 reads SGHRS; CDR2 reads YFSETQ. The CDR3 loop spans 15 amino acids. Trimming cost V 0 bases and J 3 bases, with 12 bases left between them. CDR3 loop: CASSLGRLADTEAFF. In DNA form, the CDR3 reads TGCGCCAGCAGCTTGGGACGACTCGCGGACACTGAAGCTTTCTTT. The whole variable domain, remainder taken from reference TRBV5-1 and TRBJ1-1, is KAGVTQTPRYLIKTRGQQVTLSCSPISGHRSVSWYQQTPGQGLQFLFEYFSETQRNKGNFPGRFSGRQFSNSRSEMNVSTLELGDSALYLCASSLGRLADTEAFFGQGTRLTVV.

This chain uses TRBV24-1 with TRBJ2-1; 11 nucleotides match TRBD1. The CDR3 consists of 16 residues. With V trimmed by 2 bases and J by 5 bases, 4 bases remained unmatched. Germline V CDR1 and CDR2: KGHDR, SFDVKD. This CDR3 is CATSDSGTGGHNEQFF. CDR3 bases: TGTGCCACCAGTGATTCCGGGACAGGGGGTCACAATGAGCAGTTCTTC.

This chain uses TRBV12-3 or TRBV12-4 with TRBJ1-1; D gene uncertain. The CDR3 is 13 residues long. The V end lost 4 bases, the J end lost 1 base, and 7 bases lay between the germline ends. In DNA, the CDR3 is TGTGCCAGCAGTTGGGAGAGGAACACTGAAGCTTTCTTT. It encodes CASSWERNTEAFF.

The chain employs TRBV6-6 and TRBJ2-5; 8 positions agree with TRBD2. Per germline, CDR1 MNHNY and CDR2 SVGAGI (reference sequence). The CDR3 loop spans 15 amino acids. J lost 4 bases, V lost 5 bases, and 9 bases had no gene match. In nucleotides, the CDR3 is TGTGCCAGCAGTCGGCCGGGACTAGACGGAGAGACCCAGTACTTC. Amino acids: CASSRPGLDGETQYF.

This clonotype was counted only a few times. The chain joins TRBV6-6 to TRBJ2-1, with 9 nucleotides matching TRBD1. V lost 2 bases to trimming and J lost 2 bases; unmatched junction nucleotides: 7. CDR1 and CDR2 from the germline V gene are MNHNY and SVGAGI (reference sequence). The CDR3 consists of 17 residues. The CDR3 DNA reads TGTGCCAGCAGTTACCCCGGGACAGGGAGCCCCTACAATGAGCAGTTCTTC. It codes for CASSYPGTGSPYNEQFF.

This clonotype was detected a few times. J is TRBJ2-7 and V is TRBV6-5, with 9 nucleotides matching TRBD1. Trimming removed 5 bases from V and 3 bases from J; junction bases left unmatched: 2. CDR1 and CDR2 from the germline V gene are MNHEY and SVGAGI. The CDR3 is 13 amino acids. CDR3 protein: CASSRTGVYEQYF. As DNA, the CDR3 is TGTGCCAGCAGTAGGACAGGGGTCTACGAGCAGTACTTC.

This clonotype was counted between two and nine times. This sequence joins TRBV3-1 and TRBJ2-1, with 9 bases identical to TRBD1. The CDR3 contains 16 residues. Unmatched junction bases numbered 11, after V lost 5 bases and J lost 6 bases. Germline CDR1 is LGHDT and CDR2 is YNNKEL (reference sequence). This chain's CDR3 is CASSSSGTGSPNEQFF. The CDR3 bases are TGTGCCAGCAGCTCCTCCGGGACAGGGTCCCCCAATGAGCAGTTCTTC.

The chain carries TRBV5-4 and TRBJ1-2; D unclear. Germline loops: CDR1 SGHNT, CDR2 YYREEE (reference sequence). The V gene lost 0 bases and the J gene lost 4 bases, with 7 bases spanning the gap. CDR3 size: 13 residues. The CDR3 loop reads CASSLDYPYGYTF. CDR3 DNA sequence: TGTGCCAGCAGCTTGGACTATCCCTATGGCTACACCTTC.

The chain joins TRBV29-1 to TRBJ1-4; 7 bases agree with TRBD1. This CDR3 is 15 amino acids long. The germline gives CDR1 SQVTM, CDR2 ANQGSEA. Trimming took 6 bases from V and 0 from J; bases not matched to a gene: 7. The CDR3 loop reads CSVRNGQATNEKLFF. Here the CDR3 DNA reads TGCAGCGTGCGAAACGGACAGGCAACTAATGAAAAACTGTTTTTT.

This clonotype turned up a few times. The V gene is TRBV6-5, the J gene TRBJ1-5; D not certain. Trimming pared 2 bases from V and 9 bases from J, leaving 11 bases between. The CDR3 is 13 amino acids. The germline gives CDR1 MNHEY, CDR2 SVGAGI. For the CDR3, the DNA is TGTGCCAGCAGTTACGCTGGGCGGACGCCCCAGCATTTT. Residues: CASSYAGRTPQHF.